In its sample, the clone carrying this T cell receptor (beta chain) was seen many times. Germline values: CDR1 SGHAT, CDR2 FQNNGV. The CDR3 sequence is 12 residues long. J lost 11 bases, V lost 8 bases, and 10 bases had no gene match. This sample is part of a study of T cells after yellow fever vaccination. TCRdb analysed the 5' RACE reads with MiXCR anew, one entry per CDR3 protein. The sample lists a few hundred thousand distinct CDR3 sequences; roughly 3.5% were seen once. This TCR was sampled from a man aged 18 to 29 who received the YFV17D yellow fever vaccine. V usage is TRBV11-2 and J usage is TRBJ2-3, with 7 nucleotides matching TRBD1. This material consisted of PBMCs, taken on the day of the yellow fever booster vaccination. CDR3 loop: CASGEGAEGQYF. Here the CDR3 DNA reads TGTGCCAGCGGAGAGGGGGCGGAAGGGCAGTATTTT.